This entry lists 28 T cell receptor beta chains sequenced from one sample in a study of CD8+ T cells in alopecia areata. A sort of pooled cutaneous lymph node cells used CD4, CD8alpha, NKG2D, NKG2ACE and other stains. RNA was extracted and reverse transcribed into cDNA as the sequencing template. This table comes from immunoSEQ multiplex PCR, and its TCRdb copy is limited to in-frame clones, with some not included. The sample has under 350,000 clones, none seen only once. Sequenced material: CD4+ T cells sorted from a lymph node. The receptors shown here come from a C3H/HeJ mouse with alopecia areata. Mouse MHC haplotype: H2-k.

This clone occurred a few times. All gene names here are mouse names. The read ends 4 residues early relative to the CDR3; the germline J gene fills the gap. This chain joins TRBV31 and TRBJ2-3; 7 bases agree with TRBD1. The CDR3 runs 16 residues. With 3 bases clipped from V and 0 bases from J, the junction kept 9 bases outside the gene matches. CDR1 and CDR2 from the germline V gene are GKSSPN and SITVG. The part of the CDR3 DNA that was read is TGTGCCTGGAGCCTTTGGGCAGGGGGTAGTGCAGAA. Its protein is CAWSLWAGGSAE. The full CDR3 protein reads CAWSLWAGGSAETLYF.

In the case of this clone: All gene names here are mouse names. The sequenced part of the CDR3 DNA is TGTGCCAGCGGTGACGGGGGGCGAGAA. Translated: CASGDGGRE. In full, the CDR3 reads CASGDGGRETLYF. The chain has TRBV13-2 and TRBJ2-3, with D possibly matching TRBD2 (7 bases). Sequencing ends 4 residues short of the CDR3 end; the germline J gene provides the rest. This CDR3 has 13 residues. Germline V gene data show CDR1 as NNHNN and CDR2 as SYGAGS (reference sequence).

As concerns this clone: This clone may be a read error of a much larger clone one base away. All gene names here are mouse names. The read gets to within 4 residues of the CDR3 end, and the germline J gene fills in the rest. The chain joins TRBV19 to TRBJ2-5; D is perhaps TRBD1 (5 bases). The V gene lost 5 bases and the J gene lost 0 bases, with 7 bases spanning the gap. From germline, CDR1 is FNHDT and CDR2 SITEND (reference sequence). The CDR3 runs 13 residues. CDR3 region: CASRDINQDTQYF. CDR3 DNA, as far as it was read: TGTGCCAGCAGGGACATTAACCAAGAC.

On this clone: The listed genes are named as in mouse. Coverage ceases 4 residues before the CDR3 finishes, and the germline J gene fills in the end. This sequence joins TRBV13-2 and TRBJ1-2; TRBD1 matches 10 bases. Looked up from germline, CDR1 is NNHNN and CDR2 is SYGAGS (reference sequence). V trimming: 5 bases; J trimming: 4 bases; junction bases outside the gene matches: 5. This CDR3 has 14 residues. The CDR3 loop is CASGSGTGVSDYTF. The covered CDR3 bases are TGTGCCAGCGGCTCCGGGACAGGGGTCTCC.

The sample holds a few counts of this clone. Mouse gene names apply. The CDR3 is cut off 4 residues early in the read; its end comes from the germline J gene. This sequence joins TRBV13-1 and TRBJ2-5, with 7 bases identical to TRBD2. CDR1 and CDR2 (germline): NSHNY, SYGAGN. The ends lost 3 bases at V and 2 bases at J; junction bases unmatched: 3. This CDR3 region has 14 residues. This CDR3 reads CASSGWGSQDTQYF. The sequenced part of the CDR3 DNA is TGTGCCAGCAGTGGCTGGGGGTCCCAAGAC.

On this clone: The genes and germline here are from mouse. CDR3 region: CAWSLAWGPYAEQFF. Incomplete CDR3 DNA: TGTGCCTGGAGTCTAGCCTGGGGGCCGTATGCT. J is TRBJ2-1 and V is TRBV31, with D possibly matching TRBD2 (7 bases). With the read ending 4 residues before the CDR3 end, the germline J gene is used to fill in that end. Trimming left V 0 bases short and J 4 bases short, with 13 bases between. This CDR3 comprises 15 residues. Germline V gene sequence: CDR1 GKSSPN, CDR2 SITVG.

Details on this clone: Germline and genes: mouse. Sequencing ends 4 residues short of the CDR3 end; the germline J gene provides the rest. This chain connects TRBV13-1 to TRBJ2-4; 7 nucleotides line up with TRBD2. The CDR3 contains 16 residues. Germline-derived CDR1 and CDR2 are NSHNY and SYGAGN. V lost 0 bases, J lost 0 bases, and 4 bases stayed unmatched. The DNA read from the CDR3 is TGTGCCAGCAGTGATGGCTGGGGGTTTAGTCAAAAC. Encoded protein: CASSDGWGFSQN. The whole CDR3 region reads CASSDGWGFSQNTLYF.

Remarks on this clone: Genes and germline come from the mouse. This chain's CDR3 is CASSDSLYNSPLYF. The part of the CDR3 DNA that was read is TGTGCCAGCAGTGACAGTCTCTATAATTCGCCC. The V gene is TRBV13-1, the J gene TRBJ1-6, with no clear D. The read gets to within 3 residues of the CDR3 end, and the germline J gene fills in the rest. TRBJ1-6 is an ORF, with its function uncertain. Germline V lookup: CDR1 NSHNY, CDR2 SYGAGN. Trimming cost V 2 bases and J 3 bases, with 6 bases left between them. The CDR3 extends over 14 amino acids.

This clone was observed a few times. Gene names denote mouse genes. The read is 4 residues too short to cover the CDR3 end, so that end is filled in from the germline J gene. The chain uses TRBV5 and TRBJ2-5, with TRBD1 as a possible D gene (5 bases). Looked up from germline, CDR1 is LGHNA and CDR2 is YNLKQL (reference sequence). Trimming stripped 0 bases from V and 0 bases from J, with 7 bases between. The CDR3 runs 15 residues. The CDR3 sequence: CASSQEQDNQDTQYF. CDR3 DNA, as far as it was read: TGTGCCAGCAGCCAAGAACAGGACAACCAAGAC.

Only a few counts were recorded for this clone. Gene names denote mouse genes. The CDR3 end falls 4 residues outside the read, so it is completed with the germline J gene. The V call is TRBV13-1, the J call TRBJ2-7; 13 bases align to TRBD2. Unmatched junction bases numbered 6, after V lost 1 base and J lost 2 bases. The CDR3 runs 17 residues. The V gene's germline CDR1 is NSHNY and CDR2 SYGAGN. The covered CDR3 bases are TGTGCCAGCAGTGATTCCCGGACTGGGGGGGCGACCTAT. This translates into CASSDSRTGGATY. The complete CDR3 reads CASSDSRTGGATYEQYF.

A word on this clone: Mouse gene names apply. The read terminates 3 residues ahead of where the CDR3 ends, so the germline J gene completes it. The chain has TRBV13-1 and TRBJ1-6; unclear D gene. TRBJ1-6 is treated as an ORF (open reading frame) with a function not yet certain. V was trimmed by 2 bases and J by 7 bases, leaving 10 bases between them. The germline gives CDR1 NSHNY, CDR2 SYGAGN. CDR3 size: 14 residues. The sequenced CDR3 bases are TGTGCCAGCAGTGACTACATTGGGAATTCGCCC. It translates to CASSDYIGNSP. The full CDR3 sequence reads CASSDYIGNSPLYF.

This clone was picked up a small number of times. Mouse gene names apply. The CDR3 bases that were read are TGTGCCAGCAGTTTCTGGGGGGTCTCCTAT. Its protein product is CASSFWGVSY. The whole CDR3 protein is CASSFWGVSYEQYF. The gene calls are TRBV14 and TRBJ2-7; a possible D gene is TRBD2 (6 bases). Sequencing ends 4 residues short of the CDR3 end; the germline J gene provides the rest. The CDR3 totals 14 residues. The germline V gene has CDR1 SGHDT and CDR2 FRDEAV. V gave up 0 bases and J gave up 0 bases, with 7 bases separating them.

On this clone: Gene names and germline match the mouse. The CDR3 end lies 4 residues beyond the end of the read and is filled in from the germline J gene. The identical CDR3 is also encoded by other nucleotide sequences in the sample. V and J are TRBV19 and TRBJ2-3; tentative D call: TRBD1 (5 bases). The CDR3 contains 15 residues. Trimming pared 4 bases from V and 0 bases from J, leaving 12 bases between. Germline V gene data show CDR1 as FNHDT and CDR2 as SITEND (reference sequence). The CDR3 bases that were read are TGTGCCAGCAGTCCTCAGGGTACTAGTGCAGAA. Protein product: CASSPQGTSAE. In full, the CDR3 reads CASSPQGTSAETLYF. The entire variable domain, with the rest obtained from reference TRBV19 and TRBJ2-3, is as follows: GGIITQTPKFLIGQEGQKLTLKCQQNFNHDTMYWYRQDSGKGLRLIYYSITENDLQKGDLSEGYDASREKKSSFSLTVTSAQKNEMAVFLCASSPQGTSAETLYFGSGTRLTVL.

Concerning this clone itself: Just one base apart from a much larger clone, this may be a read error. Gene names follow the mouse nomenclature. The read ends 4 residues early relative to the CDR3; the germline J gene fills the gap. The chain recombines TRBV13-2 with TRBJ2-1; D is perhaps TRBD2 (5 bases). The germline V gene encodes CDR1 NNHNN and CDR2 SYGAGS (reference sequence). The V and J ends lost 3 bases and 1 base respectively, with 5 bases between them. The CDR3 is made up of 13 amino acids. CDR3 bases read: TGTGCCAGCGGTGTGGGGAACTATGCT. Protein: CASGVGNYA. The whole CDR3 region reads CASGVGNYAEQFF.

The sample holds a few counts of this clone. Gene names denote mouse genes. The read falls 4 residues short of the CDR3 end, and the missing part is taken from the germline J gene. Other DNA sequences in this sample translate to the same CDR3. The chain joins TRBV19 to TRBJ2-7; 9 positions agree with TRBD2. CDR1 is FNHDT and CDR2 is SITEND in the germline V gene (reference sequence). The CDR3 totals 12 residues. The sequenced part of the CDR3 DNA is TGTGCCAGCAGTGGACTGGGGTAT. Translating it yields CASSGLGY. The CDR3 reads in full as CASSGLGYEQYF.

Points on this clone: Mouse gene names and germline throughout. The read gets to within 4 residues of the CDR3 end, and the germline J gene fills in the rest. The chain employs TRBV2 and TRBJ1-2; 7 nucleotides line up with TRBD1. Germline CDR1 reads LGHNA; CDR2 reads YSYQKL. J was trimmed by 3 bases and V by 0 bases; bases with no gene match: 1. The CDR3 runs to 14 residues. Partial CDR3 DNA: TGTGCCAGCAGCCAAGAGGGGACAGACTCC. Encoded protein: CASSQEGTDS. The full-length CDR3 reads as CASSQEGTDSDYTF.

This clone was seen only a few times. Genes and germline are mouse. The read ends 4 residues before the CDR3 terminus; that terminus is restored from the germline J gene. Additional DNA sequences in this sample encode the identical CDR3. The V and J genes are TRBV13-1 and TRBJ2-7; D uncertain. The CDR3 sequence is 12 residues long. The germline V gene encodes CDR1 NSHNY and CDR2 SYGAGN. The CDR3 here is CASSALEYEQYF. The CDR3 bases that were read are TGTGCCAGCAGTGCTCTGGAATAT.

This clone was seen a few times. Gene names refer to mouse genes. The read ends 4 residues early relative to the CDR3; the germline J gene fills the gap. V and J are TRBV13-1 and TRBJ2-7; maybe TRBD1 (6 bases). Germline-derived CDR1 and CDR2 are NSHNY and SYGAGN. V lost 6 bases to trimming and J lost 3 bases, with 10 bases between them. The CDR3 length is 12 residues. The covered CDR3 bases are TGTGCCAGCACCCGGGACAACTAT. Its translation is CASTRDNY. The whole CDR3 protein reads CASTRDNYEQYF.

As regards this clone: Any gene name here is a mouse gene name. The read finishes 4 residues shy of the CDR3 end, and the germline J gene is used to complete it. The chain is built from TRBV13-2 and TRBJ1-2; 7 positions agree with TRBD1. Germline CDR1 reads NNHNN; CDR2 reads SYGAGS (reference sequence). There are 15 residues in the CDR3. The V segment lost 3 bases and the J segment 0 bases; nucleotides outside the gene matches: 5. Partial CDR3 DNA: TGTGCCAGCGGTGCACAGGGGCTTGCAAACTCC. This codes for CASGAQGLANS. The entire CDR3 is CASGAQGLANSDYTF.

Notes on this clone: Gene labels here are mouse ones. The CDR3 end lies 4 residues beyond the end of the read and is filled in from the germline J gene. Other DNA sequences in this sample translate to the same CDR3. V gene TRBV13-1 combines with J gene TRBJ2-5, with D possibly being TRBD2 (5 bases). Germline V gene data show CDR1 as NSHNY and CDR2 as SYGAGN. Trimming shortened V by 1 base and J by 2 bases, and 5 bases separated the two germline ends. The CDR3 is 13 residues long. The CDR3 region is CASSDLGQDTQYF. The DNA read from the CDR3 is TGTGCCAGCAGTGATCTGGGCCAAGAC.

As concerns this clone: The gene symbols are mouse symbols. The read gets to within 4 residues of the CDR3 end, and the germline J gene fills in the rest. The J gene is TRBJ2-2, the V gene TRBV19; TRBD1 agrees at 7 bases. Trimming removed 1 base from V and 1 base from J; junction bases left unmatched: 4. The CDR3 has 16 amino acids. In germline, CDR1 is FNHDT, CDR2 SITEND (reference sequence). The part of the CDR3 DNA that was read is TGTGCCAGCAGTATACAGACAGGGAGAAACACCGGG. As protein: CASSIQTGRNTG. Given in full, the CDR3 is CASSIQTGRNTGQLYF.

This clone occurred a few times. Mouse names are used for the genes. The CDR3 end falls 4 residues outside the read, so it is completed with the germline J gene. V gene TRBV19 combines with J gene TRBJ1-2; weak D call: TRBD1 (6 bases). Germline V lookup: CDR1 FNHDT, CDR2 SITEND (reference sequence). Trimming left V 1 base short and J 3 bases short, with 10 bases between. The CDR3 length is 14 residues. CDR3 DNA (partial): TGTGCCAGCAGTATACCGGGACACCACTCC. Amino acids: CASSIPGHHS. The CDR3 in full is CASSIPGHHSDYTF.

This clone was seen more than once but under ten times. The gene names here belong to mouse. The read stops 4 residues short of the end of the CDR3; the missing end is completed from the germline J gene. The J gene is TRBJ2-1, the V gene TRBV13-1; unclear D gene. There are 14 residues in the CDR3. V lost 2 bases and J lost 0, with 6 bases in between. Per germline, CDR1 NSHNY and CDR2 SYGAGN. Partial CDR3 DNA: TGTGCCAGCAGTGACAGTTATAACTATGCT. Its protein product is CASSDSYNYA. The full CDR3 reads CASSDSYNYAEQFF.

A remark on this clone: Mouse names are used for the genes. The CDR3 end falls 4 residues outside the read, so it is completed with the germline J gene. The sample holds other DNA sequences that translate to the same CDR3. The J gene is TRBJ1-1, the V gene TRBV5; tentative D call: TRBD1 (6 bases). CDR3 length: 13 residues. Germline V gene data show CDR1 as LGHNA and CDR2 as YNLKQL (reference sequence). V lost 4 bases, J lost 3 bases, and 9 bases lay in between. CDR3 loop: CASSPRGDTEVFF. CDR3 DNA, as far as it was read: TGTGCCAGCAGCCCCAGGGGTGACACA.

A word on this clone: All gene names here are mouse names. The observed sequence ends 4 residues before the CDR3 terminus, with the missing tail filled in from the germline J gene. This chain uses TRBV5 with TRBJ2-1, with a tentative D call TRBD1 (6 bases). The CDR3 spans 15 residues. Germline V gene sequence: CDR1 LGHNA, CDR2 YNLKQL (reference sequence). The germline V and J ends were trimmed by 2 bases and 0 bases, with 8 bases remaining between them. The CDR3 loop reads CASSQQQGNYAEQFF. Partial CDR3 DNA: TGTGCCAGCAGCCAACAACAGGGTAACTATGCT.

Concerning this clone: Gene names refer to mouse genes. The read finishes 4 residues shy of the CDR3 end, and the germline J gene is used to complete it. The J gene is TRBJ2-2, the V gene TRBV13-2, with 9 positions matching TRBD1. V lost 0 bases and J lost 1; bases outside the gene matches: 10. Germline lookup yields CDR1 NNHNN and CDR2 SYGAGS (reference sequence). The CDR3 totals 19 residues. CDR3 amino acids: CASGDARGQGLQNTGQLYF. CDR3 DNA (partial): TGTGCCAGCGGTGATGCGAGAGGACAGGGGCTCCAAAACACCGGG.

This clone was seen a few times. Mouse gene names apply. The read ends 4 residues early relative to the CDR3; the germline J gene fills the gap. V and J are TRBV19 and TRBJ2-7, with D uncertain. This CDR3 is built from 12 residues. The germline gives CDR1 FNHDT, CDR2 SITEND (reference sequence). The CDR3 sequence is CASSPTKYEQYF. The covered CDR3 bases are TGTGCCAGCAGTCCCACAAAATAT.

Comments on this clone: Genes and germline come from the mouse. Read data end 4 residues before the CDR3 end; the end is taken from the germline J gene. The V gene is TRBV10, the J gene TRBJ2-2; TRBD2, the table's D call, lacks a check against the DNA. TRBV10 is a known pseudogene. The CDR3 extends over 19 amino acids. CDR3 loop: CTSGPAVKRDWGNTGQLYF. The covered CDR3 bases are TGTACTTCTGGGCCAGCAGTGAAAAGGGACTGGGGGAACACCGGG.